The entry below describes one T cell receptor beta chain. These data originate in a study of CD8+ T cells in alopecia areata. Following RNA extraction, reverse transcription yielded cDNA that acted as the sequencing template. Some clones are missing from TCRdb's copy, which holds only in-frame ones; the method was immunoSEQ multiplex PCR. The sample contains about 94,000 clones, approximately 70% of which appear only once. Treatment denoted: oral pan-JAK inhibitor, 5-10 mg twice daily. The specimen was CD8+ T cells sorted from blood, collected at approximately week 44, from a patient treated with tofacitinib. The receptor comes from a human donor with alopecia areata.

The CDR3 bases are TGTGCCAGCAGTGAAGGGCAGTTGTCGGTCTCCGGGGCCAACGTCCTGACTTTC. This translates into CASSEGQLSVSGANVLTF. The gene calls are TRBV2 and TRBJ2-6; D ambiguous. CDR3 size: 18 residues. Germline V gene data show CDR1 as SNHLY and CDR2 as FYNNEI. Trimming removed 1 base from V and 4 bases from J, with 17 bases in between.